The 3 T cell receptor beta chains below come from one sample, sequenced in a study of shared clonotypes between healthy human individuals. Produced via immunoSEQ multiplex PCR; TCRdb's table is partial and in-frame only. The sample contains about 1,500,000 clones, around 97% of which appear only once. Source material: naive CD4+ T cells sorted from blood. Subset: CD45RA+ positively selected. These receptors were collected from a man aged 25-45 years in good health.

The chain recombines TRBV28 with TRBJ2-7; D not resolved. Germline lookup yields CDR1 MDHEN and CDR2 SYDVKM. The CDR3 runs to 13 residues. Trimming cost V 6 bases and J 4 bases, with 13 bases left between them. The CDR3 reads CASSPVTRYEQYF. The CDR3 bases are TGTGCCAGCAGCCCCGTGACGAGGTACGAGCAGTACTTC.

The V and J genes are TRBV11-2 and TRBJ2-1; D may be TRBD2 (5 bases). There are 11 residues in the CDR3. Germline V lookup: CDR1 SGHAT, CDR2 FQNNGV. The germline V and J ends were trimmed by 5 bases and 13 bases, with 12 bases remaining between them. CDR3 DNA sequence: TGTGCCAGCAGCACCCGGGAACATCAGTTCTTC. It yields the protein CASSTREHQFF.

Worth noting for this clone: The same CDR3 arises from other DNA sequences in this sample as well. CDR3 bases: TGTGCCAGCAGCCGGGGAAACACTGAAGCTTTCTTT. Its translation is CASSRGNTEAFF. V usage is TRBV6-6 and J usage is TRBJ1-1; D remains unclear. CDR3 size: 12 residues. V lost 6 bases and J lost 2, with 7 bases in between. Germline values: CDR1 MNHNY, CDR2 SVGAGI (reference sequence).